Below are 16 T cell receptor beta chains sequenced from a single sample in a study of shared clonotypes between healthy human individuals. Repertoires were generated with immunoSEQ multiplex PCR, while TCRdb's copy carries only in-frame clones and drops some. This table holds under 600,000 clones, roughly 79% found once. Sequencing used PBMCs. The origin of the receptors is a woman aged 40-49 years in good health. Some clones in this sample may be carry-over from other donors' samples.

This clone was detected ten times or more. The chain carries TRBV11-2 and TRBJ2-7; 9 positions match TRBD1. The V gene's germline CDR1 is SGHAT and CDR2 FQNNGV. After removal of 5 bases from V and 6 bases from J, the junction contained 8 bases not matched to a gene. This CDR3 region has 14 residues. The CDR3 sequence: CASSLRTGDGEQYF. The DNA of the CDR3 is TGTGCCAGCAGCCTCAGGACAGGGGACGGCGAGCAGTACTTC. Full variable domain (missing parts from reference TRBV11-2 and TRBJ2-7): EAGVAQSPRYKIIEKRQSVAFWCNPISGHATLYWYQQILGQGPKLLIQFQNNGVVDDSQLPKDRFSAERLKGVDSTLKIQPAKLEDSAVYLCASSLRTGDGEQYFGPGTRLTVT.

The rearrangement uses TRBV6-5 and TRBJ2-7; 7 bases match TRBD2. V was pared by 4 bases and J by 0 bases, with 3 bases of the junction left unmatched. CDR3 length: 14 residues. The germline gives CDR1 MNHEY, CDR2 SVGAGI. CDR3 protein: CASSSAGPSYEQYF. The CDR3 DNA reads as TGTGCCAGCAGTTCAGCGGGACCCTCCTACGAGCAGTACTTC.

Concerning this clone: It is unclear where the CDR3 begins or ends on the DNA, so no DNA is shown, and the CDR3 is as TCRdb lists it. CDR3 sequence reads: CASSPTLGMENTGELFF. The chain uses TRBV7-7 and TRBJ2-2. Termini included, the CDR3 measures 17 amino acids. The germline V gene encodes CDR1 SSHAT and CDR2 FNYEAQ (reference sequence).

CDR3 amino acids: CASSLGLAGLTYNEQFF. DNA for the CDR3: TGTGCCAGCTCACTGGGACTAGCGGGATTAACCTACAATGAGCAGTTCTTC. The chain recombines TRBV18 with TRBJ2-1; 13 nucleotides agree with TRBD2. CDR1 is KGHSH and CDR2 is LQKENI in the germline V gene. This CDR3 has 17 amino acids. J was trimmed by 2 bases and V by 4 bases; bases with no gene match: 5. Looking up the rest from reference TRBV18 and TRBJ2-1 gives the full variable domain: NAGVMQNPRHLVRRRGQEARLRCSPMKGHSHVYWYRQLPEEGLKFMVYLQKENIIDESGMPKERFSAEFPKEGPSILRIQQVVRGDSAAYFCASSLGLAGLTYNEQFFGPGTRLTVL.

The chain carries TRBV28 and TRBJ1-4; maybe TRBD1 (6 bases). The CDR3 spans 15 residues. Germline V lookup: CDR1 MDHEN, CDR2 SYDVKM. V gave up 4 bases and J gave up 8 bases, with 17 bases separating them. The CDR3 is CASSSLGGAREKLFF. CDR3 sequence (DNA): TGTGCCAGCAGTTCCCTGGGGGGCGCGCGGGAAAAACTGTTTTTT.

The chain recombines TRBV18 with TRBJ1-1, with D perhaps matching TRBD1 (6 bases). Per germline, CDR1 KGHSH and CDR2 LQKENI. Trimming left V 2 bases short and J 1 base short, with 11 bases between. CDR3 size: 15 residues. The CDR3 DNA follows: TGTGCCAGCTCACCAACGACGGGGGCGAACACTGAAGCTTTCTTT. It encodes CASSPTTGANTEAFF.

The chain employs TRBV27 and TRBJ2-7; 10 bases are a match to TRBD2. V lost 8 bases to trimming and J lost 2 bases; unmatched junction nucleotides: 18. Germline V gene data show CDR1 as MNHEY and CDR2 as SMNVEV (reference sequence). CDR3 length equals 18 residues. CDR3: CASGTPGGLAGVPYEQYF. Written as DNA, the CDR3 is TGTGCCAGCGGAACACCTGGGGGGCTAGCGGGAGTCCCCTACGAGCAGTACTTC.

The V gene is TRBV9, the J gene TRBJ2-3, with D unclear. The CDR3 runs to 16 residues. Germline lookup yields CDR1 SGDLS and CDR2 YYNGEE. Trimming stripped 4 bases from V and 0 bases from J, with 15 bases between. The CDR3 bases are TGTGCCAGCAGCTCCTCTCGACGTCTTAGCACAGATACGCAGTATTTT. It is translated as CASSSSRRLSTDTQYF.

V usage is TRBV9 and J usage is TRBJ2-2; D possibly matches TRBD1 or TRBD2 (6 bases each). This CDR3 region has 16 residues. V lost 4 bases and J 0 bases, leaving 13 bases between the germline ends. Germline V gene data show CDR1 as SGDLS and CDR2 as YYNGEE. In nucleotides, the CDR3 is TGTGCCAGCAGCCTAAAGGGGGGTCCGAACACCGGGGAGCTGTTTTTT. Encoded protein: CASSLKGGPNTGELFF.

The V gene is TRBV7-3, the J gene TRBJ2-3; D is possibly TRBD2 (7 bases). V was pared by 5 bases and J by 5 bases, with 20 bases between. Germline CDR1 reads SGHTA; CDR2 reads FQGTGA. The CDR3 sequence is 16 residues long. The CDR3, as DNA: TGTGCCAGCAGCACTCCAGGGGTGGCTAGCGGAGATACGCAGTATTTT. It is translated as CASSTPGVASGDTQYF.

CDR3: CASSGGSSYEQYF. CDR3 DNA sequence: TGCGCCAGCAGTGGGGGGAGCTCCTACGAGCAGTACTTC. The chain joins TRBV10-1 to TRBJ2-7; D may match TRBD1 or TRBD2 (5 bases each). The ends were cut back, 4 bases at V and 0 bases at J, with 7 bases in the middle. CDR1 is WNHNN, CDR2 SYGVQD, per germline (reference sequence). CDR3 length equals 13 residues.

The chain combines TRBV6-5 with TRBJ1-3; perhaps TRBD1 as D (5 bases). Trimming took 6 bases from V and 4 from J, leaving 16 bases between them. Germline lookup yields CDR1 MNHEY and CDR2 SVGAGI. The CDR3 length is 15 residues. DNA of the CDR3: TGTGCCAGCAGATCCACACTCTGGGGCGGAAACACCATATATTTT. It specifies CASRSTLWGGNTIYF.

The rearrangement uses TRBV27 and TRBJ1-4, with 7 bases fitting TRBD1. Germline V gene sequence: CDR1 MNHEY, CDR2 SMNVEV (reference sequence). Trimming removed 5 bases from V and 8 bases from J; junction bases left unmatched: 8. This CDR3 contains 14 residues. In nucleotides, the CDR3 is TGTGCCAGCAGTCCCGGGACAGAGGGGGAAAAACTGTTTTTT. Translation: CASSPGTEGEKLFF.

This chain joins TRBV5-1 and TRBJ2-7; D unresolved. V dropped 0 bases and J dropped 1 base, with 11 bases sitting between them. The CDR3 is 15 amino acids. The germline CDR1 and CDR2 sequences are SGHRS and YFSETQ. Here the CDR3 reads CASSLDLHPSYEQYF. Written as DNA, the CDR3 is TGCGCCAGCAGCTTGGATCTCCACCCGTCCTACGAGCAGTACTTC.

This clone was picked up one time. DNA for the CDR3: TGTGCCAGCAGCAAGGACTCCTTTGAGCAGTTCTTC. Protein product: CASSKDSFEQFF. The chain joins TRBV5-8 to TRBJ2-1; weak D call: TRBD2 (5 bases). Deletions cut 4 bases from V and 9 bases from J, with 11 bases between. This CDR3 region has 12 residues. Germline values: CDR1 SGHTS, CDR2 YDEGEE.

The chain carries TRBV11-2 and TRBJ2-2; 7 bases fit TRBD2. Per the germline V gene, CDR1 is SGHAT and CDR2 is FQNNGV. Trimming took 8 bases from V and 1 from J; bases not matched to a gene: 7. The CDR3 sequence is 15 residues long. CDR3 residues: CASPWGGLNTGELFF. DNA of the CDR3: TGTGCCAGCCCCTGGGGGGGATTGAACACCGGGGAGCTGTTTTTT.